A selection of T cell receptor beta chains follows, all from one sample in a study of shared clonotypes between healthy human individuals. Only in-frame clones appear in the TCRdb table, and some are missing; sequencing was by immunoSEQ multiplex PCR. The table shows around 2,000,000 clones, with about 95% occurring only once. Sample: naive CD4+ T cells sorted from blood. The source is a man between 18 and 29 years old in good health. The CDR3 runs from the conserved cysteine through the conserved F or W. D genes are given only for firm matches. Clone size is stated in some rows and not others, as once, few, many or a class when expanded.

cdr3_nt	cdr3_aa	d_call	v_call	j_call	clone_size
TGCGCCAGCAGCCAAGCCCCAAACTCGGGCAATCAGCCCCAGCATTTT	CASSQAPNSGNQPQHF	NA	TRBV4-1	TRBJ1-5	NA
TGTGCCAGCAGCTTAAGACAGGGTGGCGAAGCTTTCTTT	CASSLRQGGEAFF	TRBD1	TRBV7-3	TRBJ1-1	NA
TGTGCCAGCAGTGAAGGGACAGGGGGCACAGATACGCAGTATTTT	CASSEGTGGTDTQYF	TRBD1	TRBV25-1	TRBJ2-3	NA
TGCAGCGCCTCGGGAGGGAGTGTAGATACGCAGTATTTT	CSASGGSVDTQYF	TRBD2	TRBV29-1	TRBJ2-3	NA
TGTGCCAGCAGTGAATGGGGAGTAGGGCAGTTCTTC	CASSEWGVGQFF	NA	TRBV6-1	TRBJ2-1	NA
TGTGCCACCTCGCGACTGATGAACACTGAAGCTTTCTTT	CATSRLMNTEAFF	NA	TRBV10-3	TRBJ1-1	NA
TGTGCCAGCAGGAGGGACTCCTACGAGCAGTACTTC	CASRRDSYEQYF	NA	TRBV7-9	TRBJ2-7	NA
TGTGCCAGCTCACCGGCTAGCGGTCTTTTTTACGAGCAGTACTTC	CASSPASGLFYEQYF	TRBD2	TRBV18	TRBJ2-7	NA
TGTGCCGGCCGACAGGGGGCATCAGGGGAAGCTTTCTTT	CAGRQGASGEAFF	TRBD1	TRBV6-6	TRBJ1-1	NA
TGTGCCAGCAGCGCCGGGAGTCTGTCGGCCCAGCATTTT	CASSAGSLSAQHF	NA	TRBV7-2	TRBJ1-5	NA
TGTGCCACTCAGCCCGGAGGGAGAGATACGCAGTATTTT	CATQPGGRDTQYF	NA	TRBV25-1	TRBJ2-3	NA
TGTGCCAGCAGCGTCGAACAGGTCCCCTACAATGAGCAGTTCTTC	CASSVEQVPYNEQFF	NA	TRBV9	TRBJ2-1	NA
TGTGCCAGCAGTTTAGCCGACGGAGTGGGGGAGCTGTTTTTT	CASSLADGVGELFF	NA	TRBV27	TRBJ2-2	once
TGTGCCAGCAGTTCGACAGGGGGAGACTCACCCCTCCACTTT	CASSSTGGDSPLHF	TRBD1	TRBV28	TRBJ1-6	NA
TGCGCCAGCAGCTTGGCCAAGACTAGCGGTGGCACCGGGGAGCTGTTTTTT	CASSLAKTSGGTGELFF	TRBD2	TRBV5-1	TRBJ2-2	NA
TGTGCCATCAGTGATGCAGGGGGAGGCACTGAAGCTTTCTTT	CAISDAGGGTEAFF	TRBD1	TRBV10-3	TRBJ1-1	NA
TGTGCCAGCAGCTTATATGGTGCTAGCGGGAGATCCAATGAGCAGTTCTTC	CASSLYGASGRSNEQFF	TRBD2	TRBV7-9	TRBJ2-1	NA
TGTGCCAGAAGCCCCCGGGGGGCCGGGCACCCCCCGCCATATGGCTACACCTTC	CARSPRGAGHPPPYGYTF	NA	TRBV7-5	TRBJ1-2	NA
TGCGCCAGCAGTTTGGCGGTTGGGACAAGTGGGGAAAAACTGTTTTTT	CASSLAVGTSGEKLFF	NA	TRBV5-1	TRBJ1-4	NA
TGTGCCAGTAGTATGCGGAGGGGGTACGAGCAGTACTTC	CASSMRRGYEQYF	NA	TRBV19	TRBJ2-7	NA
TGTGCCATCAGTGAGGGACAGGGCGGGCATGAGCAGTTCTTC	CAISEGQGGHEQFF	TRBD1	TRBV10-3	TRBJ2-1	NA
TGTGCCAGCAGCGTAGAGGGGGCCTTTCGTCCAGATACGCAGTATTTT	CASSVEGAFRPDTQYF	TRBD1	TRBV9	TRBJ2-3	NA
TGTGCCATCAGTGAGGAGGACCTTCCTCCGACCAAAGCTTTCTTT	CAISEEDLPPTKAFF	NA	TRBV10-3	TRBJ1-1	NA
TGTGCCAGCAGTGCAGGGGGCTCTGGCTACACCTTC	CASSAGGSGYTF	TRBD1	TRBV6-1	TRBJ1-2	NA
TGTGCCAGCAGTGAATGGGGAGGATCAACTAATGAAAAACTGTTTTTT	CASSEWGGSTNEKLFF	NA	TRBV6-1	TRBJ1-4	NA
TGTGCCACCAGCAGGGAACCGGGTCTAGGCGCAGATACGCAGTATTTT	CATSREPGLGADTQYF	NA	TRBV15	TRBJ2-3	NA
TGTGCCAGCAGTAGCAGGGTCTCGGCTAATGAAAAACTGTTTTTT	CASSSRVSANEKLFF	NA	TRBV7-2	TRBJ1-4	NA
TGTGCCAGCAGTGACCCGGACCGTTACGAGCAGTACTTC	CASSDPDRYEQYF	NA	TRBV6-1	TRBJ2-7	NA
TGCGCCAGCAGCCAAGTTGCGGGAGTCACAGATACGCAGTATTTT	CASSQVAGVTDTQYF	TRBD2	TRBV4-1	TRBJ2-3	NA
TGTGCCAGTAGTATAGAGGCAGGGGCAAGCAATCAGCCCCAGCATTTT	CASSIEAGASNQPQHF	NA	TRBV19	TRBJ1-5	NA
TGCGCCAGCAGCTGGGCCAGGGGGTCCTCCTACGAGCAGTACTTC	CASSWARGSSYEQYF	TRBD1	TRBV5-1	TRBJ2-7	NA
TGTGCCAGCAGTTACACGACAGGGTACGCCAAAAACATTCAGTACTTC	CASSYTTGYAKNIQYF	TRBD1	TRBV6-5	TRBJ2-4	NA
TGCGCCAGCAGCTTTGGAGGGAATTCCTACGAGCAGTACTTC	CASSFGGNSYEQYF	NA	TRBV5-1	TRBJ2-7	NA